The T cell receptor beta chain described here comes from a study of blood T cell repertoires in COVID-19. TCRdb's copy holds only in-frame clones and misses some; the assay was immunoSEQ multiplex PCR. This table holds 130,000 to 150,000 clones, 70% to 85% found once. With 3 bases removed from V and 7 bases from J, the gap between germline ends came to 7 bases. The CDR3 extends over 12 amino acids. Germline CDR1 is KGHSH and CDR2 is LQKENI. The chain uses TRBV18 and TRBJ1-5; D gene uncertain. The source material was peripheral blood. The sequence was collected from an elderly woman in a cohort sampled during active or convalescent COVID-19. The CDR3 DNA follows: TGTGCCAGCTCACCTGAGGGCCAGCCCCAGCATTTT. Protein sequence: CASSPEGQPQHF.